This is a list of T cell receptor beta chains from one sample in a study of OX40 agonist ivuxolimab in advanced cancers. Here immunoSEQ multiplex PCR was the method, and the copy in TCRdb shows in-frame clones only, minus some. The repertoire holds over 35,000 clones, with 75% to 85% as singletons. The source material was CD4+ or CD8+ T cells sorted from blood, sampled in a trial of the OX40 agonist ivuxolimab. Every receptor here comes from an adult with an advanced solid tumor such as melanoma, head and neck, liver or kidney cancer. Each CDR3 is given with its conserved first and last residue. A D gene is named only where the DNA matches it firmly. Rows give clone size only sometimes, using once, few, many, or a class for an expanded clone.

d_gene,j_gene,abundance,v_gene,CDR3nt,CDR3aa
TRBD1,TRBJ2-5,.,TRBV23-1,TGCGCCAGCAGTCTGACAGGGGGGGGGACCCAGTACTTC,CASSLTGGGTQYF
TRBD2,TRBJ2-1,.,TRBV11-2,TGTGCCAGCAGCTTAGAAGGACTAGCGGGCAATGAGCAGTTCTTC,CASSLEGLAGNEQFF
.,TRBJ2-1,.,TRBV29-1,TGCAGCGTTATTCCCATTTCGGGGCAGTATGAGCAGTTCTTC,CSVIPISGQYEQFF
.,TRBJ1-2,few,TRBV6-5,TGTGCCAGCAGCATCGACAGCCACTATGGCTACACCTTC,CASSIDSHYGYTF
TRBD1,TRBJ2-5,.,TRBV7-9,TGTGCCAGCATCCACGGGGACAGAACCCAAGAGACCCAGTACTTC,CASIHGDRTQETQYF
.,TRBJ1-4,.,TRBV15,TGTGCCACCAGCAGACAGGGGCGAGGGCGCGGTGAAAAACTGTTTTTT,CATSRQGRGRGEKLFF
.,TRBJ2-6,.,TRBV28,TGTGCCAGCAGTCCCCCAGGGGTAGGGGCCAACGTCCTGACTTTC,CASSPPGVGANVLTF
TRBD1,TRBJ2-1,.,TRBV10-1,TGCGCCAGCAGTGAGGGGACAGGGATCGACAATGAGCAGTTCTTC,CASSEGTGIDNEQFF
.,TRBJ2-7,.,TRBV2,TGTGCCAGCAGCATACCTTCGGGGATCGACGAGCAGTACTTC,CASSIPSGIDEQYF
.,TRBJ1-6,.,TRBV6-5,TGTGCCAGCAGTTACTCAGGGGGCTCCTATAATTCACCCCTCCACTTT,CASSYSGGSYNSPLHF
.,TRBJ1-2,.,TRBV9,TGTGCCAGCAGCGTAGAGATTAATCAGGGCTATGGCTGCACCTTC,CASSVEINQGYGCTF
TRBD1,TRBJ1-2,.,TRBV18,TGTGCCAGCCTCCCAAGAGAGACAGGGGCCTACACCTTC,CASLPRETGAYTF
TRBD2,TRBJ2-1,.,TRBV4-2,TGTGCCAGCAGCCCCGATTCGACTAGCGGGAGTAGGTATGAGCAGTTCTTC,CASSPDSTSGSRYEQFF
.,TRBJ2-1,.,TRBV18,TGTGCCAGCTCACCACCGGGGGGAGTTTCTCCGGTTGGCTTCATCTTC,CASSPPGGVSPVGFIF
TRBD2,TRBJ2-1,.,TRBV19,TGTGCCAGTAGTAGGCGGGAGGCCCATTATTTGGGGCAGTTCTTC,CASSRREAHYLGQFF
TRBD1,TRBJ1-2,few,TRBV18,TGTGCCAGCTCACCAAGGGACAGGGAAGACGTTGGCTACACCTTC,CASSPRDREDVGYTF
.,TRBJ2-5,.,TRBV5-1,TGCGCCAGCAGCTTGGTCGCCAGAGAGACCCAGTACTTC,CASSLVARETQYF
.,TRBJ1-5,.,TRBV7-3,TGTGCCAGCAGCCTCCGGGGGCCCCGGCTTAGCAATCAGCCCCAGCATTTT,CASSLRGPRLSNQPQHF
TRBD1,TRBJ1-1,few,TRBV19,TGTGCCAGTAGAACTTATGACAGGGGTATAGCCACTGAAGCTTTCTTT,CASRTYDRGIATEAFF
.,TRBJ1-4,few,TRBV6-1,TGTGCCAGCAGCCCCACCGGAAAGGAAAAACTGTTTTTT,CASSPTGKEKLFF
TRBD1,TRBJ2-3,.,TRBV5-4,TGTGCCAGCAGCTTGGCAGGGGGCGGTGGAGATACGCAGTATTTT,CASSLAGGGGDTQYF
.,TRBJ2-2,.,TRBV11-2,TGTGCCAGCAGCCCGAGGTTGCCACCCTTTACCGGGGAGCTGTTTTTT,CASSPRLPPFTGELFF
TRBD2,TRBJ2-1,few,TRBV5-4,TGTGCCAGCAGCCCGGATGGGGGACTAGCGGGGATTAATGAGCAGTTCTTC,CASSPDGGLAGINEQFF
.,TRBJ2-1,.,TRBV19,TGTGCCAGTAGTATGCAGGGTGGGGTTTCCTACAATGAGCAGTTCTTC,CASSMQGGVSYNEQFF
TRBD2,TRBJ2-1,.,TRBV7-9,TGTGCCAGCAGCACCGCCGGGACTAGCGGGAGTGGGAATGAGCAGTTCTTC,CASSTAGTSGSGNEQFF
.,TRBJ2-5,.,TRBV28,TGTGCCAGCAGTTTAGGGGGGCACATACTACAAGAGACCCAGTACTTC,CASSLGGHILQETQYF
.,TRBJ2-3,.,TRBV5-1,TGCGCCAGCAGCTTGTGGGCAGATCGATCAGATACGCAGTATTTT,CASSLWADRSDTQYF
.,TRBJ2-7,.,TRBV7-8,TGTGCCAGCAGGTCGCCAGGGAGCGAGCAGTACTTC,CASRSPGSEQYF
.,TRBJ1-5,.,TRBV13,TGTGCCAGCAGCTCATCTTGGGCAGGGAGCAATCAGCCCCAGCATTTT,CASSSSWAGSNQPQHF
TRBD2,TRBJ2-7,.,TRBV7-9,TGTGCCAGCAGCTTATCTCGGGGAGGGGCGGGAAGCTCCTACGAGCAGTACTTC,CASSLSRGGAGSSYEQYF
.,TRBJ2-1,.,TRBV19,TGTGCCAGTAGTCTCGGCCTCGAAGCCAATGAGCAGTTCTTC,CASSLGLEANEQFF
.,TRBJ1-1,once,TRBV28,TGTGCCAGTCAGGGTCTCTTTGAAGCTTTCTTT,CASQGLFEAFF
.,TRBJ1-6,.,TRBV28,TGTGCCAGCAGCCCAACCGGCGGGTTTGATTCACCCCTCCACTTT,CASSPTGGFDSPLHF
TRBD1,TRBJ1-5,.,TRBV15,TGTGCCACCAGCAGAGACGGCAGGGGGCTAAGGGGCAATCAGCCCCAGCATTTT,CATSRDGRGLRGNQPQHF
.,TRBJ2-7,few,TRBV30,TGTGCCTGGAGTCGGGGGTCCTACTCCTACGAGCAGTACTTC,CAWSRGSYSYEQYF
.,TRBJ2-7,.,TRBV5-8,TGTGCCAGCAGCTTGTATCAGAGCTCCTACGAGCAGTACTTC,CASSLYQSSYEQYF
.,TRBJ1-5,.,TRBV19,TGTGCCAGTACTCTGAGGGGGAATAGCAATCAGCCCCAGCATTTT,CASTLRGNSNQPQHF
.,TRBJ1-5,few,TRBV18,TGTGCCAGCTCACCCAGAACAGACGTTTCCAATCAGCCCCAGCATTTT,CASSPRTDVSNQPQHF
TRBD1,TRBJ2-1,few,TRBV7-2,TGTGCCAGCAGCTTGTTAGGACAGGGGAACCCGGAGGAGCAGTTCTTC,CASSLLGQGNPEEQFF
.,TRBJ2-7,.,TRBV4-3,TGCGCCAGCAGCCCCGCGACCGGGGGAAGGGGCGAGCAGTACTTC,CASSPATGGRGEQYF
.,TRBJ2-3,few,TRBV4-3,TGCGCCAGCAGCCAAACCCAACAGACTACGCAGTATTTT,CASSQTQQTTQYF
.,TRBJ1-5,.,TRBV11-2,TGTGCCAGCAGCTTACAGGGGACTGGCAATCAGCCCCAGCATTTT,CASSLQGTGNQPQHF
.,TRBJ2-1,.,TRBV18,TGTGCCAGCTCACTTTCCACCCCAGCGGCACTCAGTAAGGGGCAGTTCTTC,CASSLSTPAALSKGQFF
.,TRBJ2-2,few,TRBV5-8,TGTGCCAGCAGATTGAATACAGGGTTGAACACCGGGGAGCTGTTTTTT,CASRLNTGLNTGELFF
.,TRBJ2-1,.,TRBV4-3,TGCGCCAGCAGCCAATCCTCGGCGATAGGCAATGAGCAGTTCTTC,CASSQSSAIGNEQFF
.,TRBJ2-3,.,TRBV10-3,TGTGCCATCAGTGGGACCACAGATACGCAGTATTTT,CAISGTTDTQYF